This is a list of T cell receptor beta chains from one sample in a study of T cell clones after liver transplantation. Measured with immunoSEQ multiplex PCR; TCRdb has only the in-frame clones, and not every one. The sample contains some 60,000 clones, about two thirds of which appear only once. Sequencing was performed on CD4+ T cells from blood, taken before liver transplant. The receptors were gathered from a human donor who received a liver transplant. Each CDR3 is given with its conserved first and last residue. Each record gives: J gene, clone size, D gene, V gene, CDR3 protein, CDR3 DNA. A D gene is named only where the DNA matches it firmly. Some rows have no size entry. The others give once, few or many, or a class for an expanded clone.

TRBJ2-3 - TRBD1 TRBV6-1 CASSGTGGRLRDTQYF TGTGCCAGCAGTGGGACAGGGGGCCGACTAAGGGATACGCAGTATTTT
TRBJ1-1 few - TRBV25-1 CASSEYGEGNTEAFF TGTGCCAGCAGTGAATATGGGGAGGGGAACACTGAAGCTTTCTTT
TRBJ1-6 - TRBD1 TRBV6-4 CASSEETGHQLHF TGTGCCAGCAGTGAAGAGACAGGGCACCAGCTCCACTTT
TRBJ2-4 once TRBD1 TRBV7-3 CASSLAGQGGNIQYF TGTGCCAGCAGCCTCGCGGGACAGGGAGGGAACATTCAGTACTTC
TRBJ2-1 - TRBD2 TRBV11-2 CASSLPLAGGVIEQFF TGTGCCAGCTCCCTCCCACTAGCGGGGGGGGTAATAGAGCAGTTCTTC
TRBJ2-1 - - TRBV4-1 CASSRNGGGGRYNEQFF TGCGCCAGCAGCCGAAACGGGGGAGGGGGGCGCTACAATGAGCAGTTCTTC
TRBJ2-5 - TRBD1 TRBV28 CASSSQGAQETQYF TGTGCCAGCAGTTCCCAGGGGGCGCAAGAGACCCAGTACTTC
TRBJ1-3 - - TRBV19 CASKVRGSGNTIYF TGTGCCAGTAAAGTCCGGGGATCTGGAAACACCATATATTTT
TRBJ2-7 - TRBD1 TRBV10-2 CASSDRAREQYF TGCGCCAGCTCTGACAGGGCCCGCGAGCAGTACTTC
TRBJ2-7 - TRBD1 TRBV27 CASSRDRVYDEQYF TGTGCCAGCAGTCGGGACAGGGTGTATGACGAGCAGTACTTC
TRBJ1-4 - - TRBV5-5 CASSLGHNEKLFF TGTGCCAGCAGCTTGGGACATAATGAAAAACTGTTTTTT
TRBJ2-7 - TRBD2 TRBV2 CASSGGTSGYEQYF TGTGCCAGCAGTGGAGGGACTAGCGGTTACGAGCAGTACTTC
TRBJ2-2 - - TRBV25-1 CASSDARWTNTGELFF TGTGCCAGCAGCGACGCGAGATGGACAAACACCGGGGAGCTGTTTTTT
TRBJ2-5 once TRBD1 TRBV28 CASLGQGQETQYF TGTGCCAGCTTAGGACAGGGCCAAGAGACCCAGTACTTC
TRBJ1-2 once TRBD1 TRBV28 CASSAPGQGWGYGYTF TGTGCCAGCAGTGCTCCGGGACAGGGATGGGGCTATGGCTACACCTTC
TRBJ2-1 - TRBD1 TRBV5-1 CASSEGTGPKHEQFF TGCGCCAGCAGCGAGGGGACAGGGCCTAAGCATGAGCAGTTCTTC
TRBJ1-2 - - TRBV19 CASIYSDSRSYTF TGTGCCAGTATTTATTCGGACAGTCGGAGCTACACCTTC
TRBJ1-3 - TRBD1 TRBV6-5 CASSYGGQGTGNTIYF TGTGCCAGCAGTTACGGGGGACAGGGAACTGGAAACACCATATATTTT
TRBJ2-5 - - TRBV12-5 CASGLGGPDETQYF TGTGCTAGTGGTTTGGGGGGGCCCGATGAGACCCAGTACTTC
TRBJ2-5 - TRBD1 TRBV27 CASHSTGQGGTQYF TGTGCCAGTCACTCCACGGGACAGGGGGGGACCCAGTACTTC
TRBJ1-5 - TRBD1 TRBV19 CASSKGQASNQPQHF TGTGCCAGTAGTAAGGGACAGGCCAGCAATCAGCCCCAGCATTTT
TRBJ2-7 many - TRBV6-1 CASSVQVPHEQYF TGTGCCAGCAGTGTACAGGTGCCCCACGAGCAGTACTTC
TRBJ2-1 - TRBD2 TRBV4-2 CASSQGSSGDNEQFF TGTGCCAGCAGCCAAGGTAGTAGCGGGGACAATGAGCAGTTCTTC
TRBJ2-7 - TRBD2 TRBV5-4 CASSRMGGLAGPPSYEQYF TGTGCCAGCAGCAGGATGGGGGGACTAGCGGGACCGCCCTCCTACGAGCAGTACTTC
TRBJ1-1 - TRBD1 TRBV18 CASSPGTAGYTEAFF TGTGCCAGCTCACCGGGGACAGCGGGCTACACTGAAGCTTTCTTT
TRBJ2-1 - TRBD1 TRBV7-2 CASSAPGTVYNEQFF TGTGCCAGCAGCGCCCCCGGGACAGTATACAATGAGCAGTTCTTC
TRBJ1-4 - TRBD1 TRBV4-1 CASSQDSEGAGGEKLFF TGCGCCAGCAGCCAAGACTCGGAGGGGGCCGGTGGAGAAAAACTGTTTTTT
TRBJ2-1 few - TRBV6-5 CASARGTYNEQFF TGTGCCAGCGCCCGGGGGACCTACAATGAGCAGTTCTTC
TRBJ1-4 - TRBD1 TRBV9 CASSAGQGGEKLFF TGTGCCAGCAGCGCGGGACAGGGAGGTGAAAAACTGTTTTTT
TRBJ2-3 - TRBD2 TRBV29-1 CSVGSGGGRDTQYF TGCAGCGTTGGGAGCGGGGGGGGTAGGGATACGCAGTATTTT
TRBJ1-6 - - TRBV27 CASSLFRYSPLHF TGTGCCAGCAGTTTATTCCGGTATTCACCCCTCCACTTT
TRBJ1-3 few - TRBV15 CATSRPGSSGNTIYF TGTGCCACCAGCAGACCCGGGAGCTCTGGAAACACCATATATTTT
TRBJ2-7 - - TRBV30 CAWSVGLYEQYF TGTGCCTGGAGTGTAGGACTCTACGAGCAGTACTTC
TRBJ2-7 many - TRBV7-2 CASSSESLFEQYF TGTGCCAGCAGCTCCGAGTCCCTTTTTGAGCAGTACTTC
TRBJ2-7 once TRBD1 TRBV5-4 CASTTGTGDGYEQYF TGTGCCAGCACCACCGGGACAGGGGATGGATACGAGCAGTACTTC
TRBJ1-5 - - TRBV2 CASSGTARGQPQHF TGTGCCAGCAGTGGGACAGCCCGCGGACAGCCCCAGCATTTT
TRBJ2-7 - - TRBV6-5 CASSFQQGSEQYF TGTGCCAGCAGTTTCCAACAGGGTTCCGAGCAGTACTTC
TRBJ1-6 - - TRBV30 CAWTGHYNSPLHF TGTGCCTGGACAGGCCACTATAATTCACCCCTCCACTTT
TRBJ1-6 - - TRBV10-1 CASRENGWAPLHF TGCGCCAGCAGGGAAAACGGGTGGGCACCCCTCCACTTT
TRBJ2-2 - TRBD1 TRBV29-1 CSADRGNTGELFF TGCAGCGCCGACAGGGGGAACACCGGGGAGCTGTTTTTT
TRBJ2-5 - - TRBV4-1 CASSQDPVETQYF TGCGCCAGCAGCCAAGATCCAGTAGAGACCCAGTACTTC
TRBJ1-3 - - TRBV9 CASSVGAGLGNTIYF TGTGCCAGCAGCGTAGGGGCGGGACTGGGAAACACCATATATTTT
TRBJ2-3 - - TRBV7-2 CASSFRARDTDTQYF TGTGCCAGCAGCTTCCGGGCGAGGGACACAGATACGCAGTATTTT
TRBJ1-1 - - TRBV5-4 CASSSPTEADLTEAFF TGTGCCAGCAGCTCCCCCACGGAGGCTGATCTCACTGAAGCTTTCTTT
TRBJ1-1 once - TRBV11-1 CASSLIDGGTEAFF TGTGCCAGCAGCCTCATAGACGGCGGCACTGAAGCTTTCTTT
TRBJ2-2 - TRBD2 TRBV10-3 CAISESKGLVRTGELFF TGTGCCATCAGTGAGTCGAAGGGACTAGTACGCACCGGGGAGCTGTTTTTT
TRBJ2-1 - TRBD2 TRBV5-4 CASSPGGGGAYNEQFF TGTGCCAGCAGCCCCGGGGGCGGGGGGGCCTACAATGAGCAGTTCTTC
TRBJ2-3 - TRBD1 TRBV10-2 CASSRDRGSTDTQYF TGCGCCAGCAGCCGGGACAGGGGATCCACAGATACGCAGTATTTT